Described below is a single T cell receptor beta chain sequence and its context. The data stem from a study of blood T cell repertoires in COVID-19. Study as a whole: Sources were T cells, B-cell-depleted T cells, or PBMCs; the material itself was cDNA or gDNA.

The data were produced by immunoSEQ multiplex PCR, yet TCRdb's version contains in-frame clones alone and is incomplete. The sample consists of hundreds of thousands of clones, 89% of them appearing once. CDR3 length: 14 amino acids. V was pared by 3 bases and J by 1 base, with 8 bases between. CDR1 is KGHDR, CDR2 SFDVKD, per germline. Sequenced sample: peripheral blood. This TCR derives from a man aged 55 to 70 who had recovered from COVID-19. This rearrangement joins TRBV24-1 to TRBJ2-5; D uncertain. CDR3 in amino acids: CATSDRTVQETQYF. CDR3 in DNA: TGTGCCACCAGTGATAGAACAGTCCAAGAGACCCAGTACTTC.